There are many counts of the clone carrying this T cell receptor (beta chain). Its antigen is unknown. This entry is derived from a study of CD8 T cells in ankylosing spondylitis. General study results and limits: The authors reported significant enrichment of disease-linked clones in matched ankylosing spondylitis synovial fluid. A TCR beta motif of 8 or 9 highly homologous variants appeared characteristic of ankylosing spondylitis blood.

The germline CDR1 and CDR2 sequences are SGHTA and FQGTGA. This CDR3 has 15 residues. The V segment lost 4 bases and the J segment 8 bases; nucleotides outside the gene matches: 8. TCR beta libraries were made by quantitative 5'-RACE with molecular barcodes. TCRdb redid the calling of the 5' RACE reads with MiXCR, one entry per CDR3 protein. The sample lists about 330,000 distinct CDR3 sequences; roughly 8% were seen once. Sequenced: blood, either unsorted or a sorted T cell fraction (not recorded which). The chain carries TRBV7-3 and TRBJ2-1, with 10 nucleotides matching TRBD2. This clonotype was sampled from a male donor with ankylosing spondylitis. The CDR3 coding sequence is TGTGCCAGCAGCTCTAGCGGGAGTGGGATTTATGAGCAGTTCTTC. The encoded protein is CASSSSGSGIYEQFF.